There are many counts of the clone carrying this T cell receptor beta chain. Its antigen remains unknown. This sample's RNA came from whole unsorted tissue. The record originates from a study of tumor and adjacent non-tumor tissue in lung cancer. Study overall: There were roughly 11 adenocarcinoma, a couple of squamous cell carcinoma and 1 small cell lung cancer cases.

Findings and caveats of the study: Compared with tumor, normal lung showed significantly lower TCR diversity.

Germline assignment: CDR1 SGHVS and CDR2 FQNEAQ. With 5 bases removed from V and 0 bases from J, the gap between germline ends came to 14 bases. CDR3 length: 15 amino acids. The library came from three nested PCR rounds adapted from ARM-PCR protocols. TCRdb reprocessed the multiplex PCR reads via MiXCR and lists one record per CDR3 protein. The sample lists 120,000 or so distinct CDR3 sequences; over 65% were seen once. The chain joins TRBV7-8 to TRBJ2-7, with D perhaps matching TRBD2 (6 bases). The source material was lung tumor tissue. This sequence was found in a man aged 25 to 40 with non-small cell lung cancer. The CDR3 coding sequence is TGTGCCAGCAGCGAACTAGCCATAAGCTCCTACGAGCAGTACTTC. The encoded protein is CASSELAISSYEQYF.